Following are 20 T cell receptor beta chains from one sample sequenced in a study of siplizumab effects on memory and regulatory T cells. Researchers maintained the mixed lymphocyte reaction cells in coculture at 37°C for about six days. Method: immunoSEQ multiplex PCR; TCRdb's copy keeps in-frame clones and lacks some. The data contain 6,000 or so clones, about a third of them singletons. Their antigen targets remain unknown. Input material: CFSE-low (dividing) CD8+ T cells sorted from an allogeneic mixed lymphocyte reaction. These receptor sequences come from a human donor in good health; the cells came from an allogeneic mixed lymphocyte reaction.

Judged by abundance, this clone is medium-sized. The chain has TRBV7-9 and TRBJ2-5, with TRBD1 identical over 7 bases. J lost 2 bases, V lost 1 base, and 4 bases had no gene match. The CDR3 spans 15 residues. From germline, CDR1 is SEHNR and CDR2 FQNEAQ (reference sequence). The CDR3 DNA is TGTGCCAGCAGCTTAGTCGCCAGGGGGCAAGAGACCCAGTACTTC. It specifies CASSLVARGQETQYF.

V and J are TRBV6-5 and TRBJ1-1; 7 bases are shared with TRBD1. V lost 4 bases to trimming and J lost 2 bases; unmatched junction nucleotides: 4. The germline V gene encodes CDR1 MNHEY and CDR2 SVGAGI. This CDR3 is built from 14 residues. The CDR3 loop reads CASSSWDRNTEAFF. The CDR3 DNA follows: TGTGCCAGCAGTTCCTGGGACAGAAACACTGAAGCTTTCTTT.

The CDR3 DNA follows: TGTGCCAGCAGCTTAGCAGGGTTTCGGGAGACCCAGTACTTC. Translated, it gives CASSLAGFRETQYF. The chain is built from TRBV13 and TRBJ2-5; D is perhaps TRBD1 (5 bases). The CDR3 contains 14 residues. V was shortened by 1 base and J by 5 bases, with 11 bases between the two germline ends. Germline CDR1 and CDR2: PRHDT and FYEKMQ (reference sequence).

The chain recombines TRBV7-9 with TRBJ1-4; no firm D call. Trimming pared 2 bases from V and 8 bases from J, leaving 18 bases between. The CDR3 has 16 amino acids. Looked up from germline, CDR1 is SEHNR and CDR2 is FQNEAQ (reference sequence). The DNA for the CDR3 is TGTGCCAGCAGCTTATCCTTGACCGGAGCGAGAGAAAAACTGTTTTTT. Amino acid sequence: CASSLSLTGAREKLFF.

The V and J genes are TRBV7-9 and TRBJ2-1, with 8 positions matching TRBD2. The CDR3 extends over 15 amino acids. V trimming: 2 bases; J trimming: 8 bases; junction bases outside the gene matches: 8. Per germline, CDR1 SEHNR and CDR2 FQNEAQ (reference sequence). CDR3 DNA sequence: TGTGCCAGCAGCTTAATCGGAGCGGGAGTAGATGAGCAGTTCTTC. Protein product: CASSLIGAGVDEQFF.

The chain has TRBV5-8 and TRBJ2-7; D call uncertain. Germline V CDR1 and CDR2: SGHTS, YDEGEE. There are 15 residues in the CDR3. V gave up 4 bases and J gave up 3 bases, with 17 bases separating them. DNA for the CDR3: TGTGCCAGCAGCGGGGTGAGCGCTCTAAACTACGAGCAGTACTTC. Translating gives CASSGVSALNYEQYF. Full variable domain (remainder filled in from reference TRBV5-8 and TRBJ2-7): EAGVTQSPTHLIKTRGQQATLRCSPISGHTSVYWYQQALGLGLQFLLWYDEGEERNRGNFPPRFSGRQFPNYSSELNVNALELEDSALYLCASSGVSALNYEQYFGPGTRLTVT.

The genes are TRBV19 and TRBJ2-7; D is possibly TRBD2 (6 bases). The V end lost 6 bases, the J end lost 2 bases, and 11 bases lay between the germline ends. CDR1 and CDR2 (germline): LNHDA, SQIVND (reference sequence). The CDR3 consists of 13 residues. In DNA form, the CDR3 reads TGTGCCAGTAGGGGAGGCTCTACCTACGAGCAGTACTTC. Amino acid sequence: CASRGGSTYEQYF. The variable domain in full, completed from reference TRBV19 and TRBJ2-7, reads DGGITQSPKYLFRKEGQNVTLSCEQNLNHDAMYWYRQDPGQGLRLIYYSQIVNDFQKGDIAEGYSVSREKKESFPLTVTSAQKNPTAFYLCASRGGSTYEQYFGPGTRLTVT.

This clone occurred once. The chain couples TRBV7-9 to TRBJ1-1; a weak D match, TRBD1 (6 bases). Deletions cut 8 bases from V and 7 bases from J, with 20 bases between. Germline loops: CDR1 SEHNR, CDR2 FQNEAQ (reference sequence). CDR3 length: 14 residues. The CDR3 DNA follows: TGTGCCAGCGTACCCGGGACACTTAGTCTTGAAGCTTTCTTT. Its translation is CASVPGTLSLEAFF.

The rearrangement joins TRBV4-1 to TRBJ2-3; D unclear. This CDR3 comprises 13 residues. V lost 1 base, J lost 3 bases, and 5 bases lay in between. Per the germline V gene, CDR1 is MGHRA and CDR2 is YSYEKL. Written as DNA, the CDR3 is TGCGCCAGCAGCCAAGTTGGGACAGATACGCAGTATTTT. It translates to CASSQVGTDTQYF.

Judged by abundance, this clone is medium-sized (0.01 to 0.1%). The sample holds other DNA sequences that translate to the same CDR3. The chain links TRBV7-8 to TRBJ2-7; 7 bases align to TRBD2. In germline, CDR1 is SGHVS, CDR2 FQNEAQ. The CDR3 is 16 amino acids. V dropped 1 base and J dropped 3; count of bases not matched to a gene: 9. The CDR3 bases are TGTGCCAGCAGCTTAGGGAGCGGGACCTCGTACTACGAGCAGTACTTC. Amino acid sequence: CASSLGSGTSYYEQYF.

CDR3 DNA: TGTGCCACCAGCAGGGGGGGAACCCAAGAGACCCAGTACTTC. This encodes CATSRGGTQETQYF. This chain connects TRBV15 to TRBJ2-5, with a weak D call TRBD2 (6 bases). CDR1 is LNHNV, CDR2 YYDKDF, per germline (reference sequence). This CDR3 is 14 amino acids long. With 3 bases removed from V and 1 base from J, the gap between germline ends came to 9 bases. The full variable domain, rest sourced from reference TRBV15 and TRBJ2-5, is DAMVIQNPRYQVTQFGKPVTLSCSQTLNHNVMYWYQQKSSQAPKLLFHYYDKDFNNEADTPDNFQSRRPNTSFCFLDIRSPGLGDTAMYLCATSRGGTQETQYFGPGTRLLVL.

CDR3 region: CASSLGNLDTQYF. CDR3 DNA: TGTGCCAGCAGTTTAGGGAACCTTGATACGCAGTATTTT. The chain recombines TRBV6-5 with TRBJ2-3; D is unclear. Germline V lookup: CDR1 MNHEY, CDR2 SVGAGI. Trimming took off 4 bases at V and 6 bases at J, with 11 bases between the two ends. CDR3 length: 13 residues.

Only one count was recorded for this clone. The CDR3 reads CASRPRGGEPEAFF. The CDR3 region has the DNA TGTGCCAGTAGACCCCGCGGCGGGGAGCCTGAAGCTTTCTTT. This chain connects TRBV19 to TRBJ1-1, with D uncertain. From germline, CDR1 is LNHDA and CDR2 SQIVND (reference sequence). The V gene lost 6 bases and the J gene lost 6 bases, with 17 bases spanning the gap. The CDR3 is 14 residues long.

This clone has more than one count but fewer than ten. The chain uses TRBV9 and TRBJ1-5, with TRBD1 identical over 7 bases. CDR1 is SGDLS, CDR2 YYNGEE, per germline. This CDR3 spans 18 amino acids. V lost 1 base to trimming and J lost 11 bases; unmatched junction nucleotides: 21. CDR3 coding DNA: TGTGCCAGCAGCGTATGCCCTAAAACAGGGGCCCGAAAGAGGGCCCAGCATTTT. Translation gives CASSVCPKTGARKRAQHF.

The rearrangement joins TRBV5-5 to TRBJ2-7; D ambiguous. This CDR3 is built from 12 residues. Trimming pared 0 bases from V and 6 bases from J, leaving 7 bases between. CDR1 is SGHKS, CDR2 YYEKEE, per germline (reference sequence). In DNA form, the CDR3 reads TGTGCCAGCAGCTTGGGACTTTCCGAGCAGTACTTC. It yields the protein CASSLGLSEQYF.

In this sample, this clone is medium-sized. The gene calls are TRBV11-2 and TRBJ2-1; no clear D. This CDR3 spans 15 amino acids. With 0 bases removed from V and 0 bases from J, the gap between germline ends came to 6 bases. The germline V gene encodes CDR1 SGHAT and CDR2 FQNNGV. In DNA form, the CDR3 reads TGTGCCAGCAGCTTAGACGGTAGCTCCTACAATGAGCAGTTCTTC. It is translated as CASSLDGSSYNEQFF.

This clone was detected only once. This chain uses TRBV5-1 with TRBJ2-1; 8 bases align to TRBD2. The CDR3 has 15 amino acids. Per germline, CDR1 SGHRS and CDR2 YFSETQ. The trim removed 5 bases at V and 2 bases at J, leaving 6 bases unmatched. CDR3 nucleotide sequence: TGCGCCAGCAGTTTCGACGGGAGGGCCTACAATGAGCAGTTCTTC. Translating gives CASSFDGRAYNEQFF.

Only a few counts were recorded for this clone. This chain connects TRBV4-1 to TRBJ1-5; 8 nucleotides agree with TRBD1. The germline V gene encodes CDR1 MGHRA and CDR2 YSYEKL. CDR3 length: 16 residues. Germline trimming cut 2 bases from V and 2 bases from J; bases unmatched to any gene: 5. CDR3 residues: CASSQTWGQGNQPQHF. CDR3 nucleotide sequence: TGCGCCAGCAGCCAAACTTGGGGACAGGGCAATCAGCCCCAGCATTTT.

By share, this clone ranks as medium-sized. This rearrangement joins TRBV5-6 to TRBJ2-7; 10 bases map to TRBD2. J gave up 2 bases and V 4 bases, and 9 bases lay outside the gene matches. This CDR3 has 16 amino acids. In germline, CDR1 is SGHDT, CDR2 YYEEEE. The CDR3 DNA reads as TGTGCCAGCAGCACCCCTAGGACTAGCGGACCCTACGAGCAGTACTTC. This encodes CASSTPRTSGPYEQYF. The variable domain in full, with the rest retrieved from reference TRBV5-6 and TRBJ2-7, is DAGVTQSPTHLIKTRGQQVTLRCSPKSGHDTVSWYQQALGQGPQFIFQYYEEEERQRGNFPDRFSGHQFPNYSSELNVNALLLGDSALYLCASSTPRTSGPYEQYFGPGTRLTVT.

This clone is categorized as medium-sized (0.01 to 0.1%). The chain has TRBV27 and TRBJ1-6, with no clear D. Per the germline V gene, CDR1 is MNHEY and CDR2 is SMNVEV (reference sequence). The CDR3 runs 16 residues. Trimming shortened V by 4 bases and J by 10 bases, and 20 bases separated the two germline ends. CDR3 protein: CASSSSIMGFQSPLHF. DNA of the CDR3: TGTGCCAGCAGTTCTTCTATTATGGGTTTTCAATCACCCCTCCACTTT.